This TCR beta chain was captured in a study of blood T cells in healthy people across ages. Donors ranged from 6 to 90 years old and were healthy Caucasians in Russia. Extracted total RNA amounted to at least 5.5 micrograms for each sample. Then a second PCR, running about 6 to 11 cycles, was carried out with a sample-barcoded 5' primer and a J-beta primer mix. Every molecule of cDNA carried a tag from a template-switch adaptor with 12 random nucleotides. Using its own MiXCR run on the 5' RACE reads, TCRdb lists one record per CDR3 protein. The sample gives 1.5 million to 1.8 million distinct CDR3 sequences, approximately 43% of which show up once; under 5% is in the top ten. The CDR3 is 12 residues long. V lost 9 bases to trimming and J lost 12 bases, with 20 bases between them. CDR1 MDHEN and CDR2 SYDVKM come from the germline V gene. This clonotype was counted only a few times. Its antigen is unknown.

Study observations and caveats: From one million sequenced T cells, diversity estimates were lower bounds.

The V gene is TRBV28, the J gene TRBJ2-5, with D perhaps matching TRBD1 or TRBD2 (5 bases each). This TCR derives from a woman aged 18-35 years in good health. Material: blood. CDR3 amino acids: CASNTPGRAEYF. CDR3 coding DNA: TGTGCCAGTAATACCCCGGGACGAGCAGAGTACTTC.